These 16 T cell receptor beta chains originate from one sample sequenced in a study of identical twins. Using its own MiXCR run on the 5' RACE reads, TCRdb lists one record per CDR3 protein. The data hold roughly 1,500,000 distinct CDR3 sequences, with 25% to 35% observed a single time. Sequenced input: cord blood. These receptors all come from a newborn girl in good health.

In its sample, this clonotype was seen a few times. The rearrangement links TRBV25-1 to TRBJ2-7; 8 bases match TRBD1. The V and J ends lost 4 bases and 3 bases, in that order; junction bases with no gene match: 8. Germline V gives CDR1 MGHDK, CDR2 SYGVNS. This CDR3 is 15 amino acids long. The CDR3 sequence is CASSVWDRRHYEQYF. The CDR3, as DNA: TGTGCCAGCAGTGTCTGGGACAGGAGACACTACGAGCAGTACTTC.

The chain couples TRBV20-1 to TRBJ1-2, with TRBD1 matching over 9 bases. The V gene end was trimmed by 3 bases and the J gene end by 7 bases; junction bases not matched to a gene: 9. CDR1 and CDR2 (germline): DFQATT, SNEGSKA (reference sequence). The CDR3 contains 14 residues. CDR3 loop: CSASEIQGAGGYTF. CDR3 coding DNA: TGCAGTGCTAGCGAAATACAGGGGGCTGGTGGCTACACCTTC.

V and J are TRBV4-2 and TRBJ2-1; 8 bases map to TRBD1. V was clipped by 2 bases and J by 5 bases; unmatched bases: 2. The V gene's germline CDR1 is LGHNA and CDR2 YNFKEQ. CDR3 length: 14 amino acids. The DNA for the CDR3 is TGTGCCAGCAGCCAACGGGGACAGGACAATGAGCAGTTCTTC. Translating it yields CASSQRGQDNEQFF.

Notes on this clonotype: This may be a read error: a much more frequent sequence differs by one nucleotide. The rearrangement joins TRBV12-3 or TRBV12-4 to TRBJ1-5; 8 bases are a match to TRBD1. The J segment lost 3 bases and the V segment lost 5 bases, leaving 3 bases of the junction unmatched. This CDR3 comprises 14 residues. The CDR3 protein is CASSRQGINQPQHF. In DNA, the CDR3 is TGTGCCAGCAGTCGACAGGGGATCAATCAGCCCCAGCATTTT.

This clonotype was observed a few times. V usage is TRBV28 and J usage is TRBJ2-1; 8 positions agree with TRBD2. Per germline, CDR1 MDHEN and CDR2 SYDVKM. Trimming took 3 bases from V and 9 from J; bases not matched to a gene: 7. This CDR3 comprises 14 residues. CDR3 amino acids: CASSFPSGSGEQFF. CDR3 bases: TGTGCCAGCAGTTTCCCTAGCGGGTCCGGTGAGCAGTTCTTC. The entire variable domain, with the rest obtained from reference TRBV28 and TRBJ2-1, is as follows: DVKVTQSSRYLVKRTGEKVFLECVQDMDHENMFWYRQDPGLGLRLIYFSYDVKMKEKGDIPEGYSVSREKKERFSLILESASTNQTSMYLCASSFPSGSGEQFFGPGTRLTVL.

V gene TRBV27 combines with J gene TRBJ2-7; the match to TRBD1 covers 9 bases. The J call may be faulty, since TRBJ2-1 better matches the DNA end. Germline V gene data show CDR1 as MNHEY and CDR2 as SMNVEV (reference sequence). This CDR3 spans 15 amino acids. CDR3 protein: CASSRPRTGVFEQFF. CDR3 DNA: TGTGCCAGCAGTCGCCCGAGGACAGGGGTATTCGAGCAGTTCTTC.

This clonotype came up a few times. The chain links TRBV6-6 to TRBJ1-1; D is uncertain. The germline gives CDR1 MNHNY, CDR2 SVGAGI (reference sequence). The V gene lost 0 bases and the J gene lost 6 bases, with 14 bases spanning the gap. The CDR3 totals 15 residues. This CDR3 reads CASSYSTPTSPEAFF. CDR3 DNA: TGTGCCAGCAGTTACTCGACACCAACCTCCCCTGAAGCTTTCTTT.

The chain combines TRBV6-5 with TRBJ2-7; a weak D match, TRBD1 (7 bases). The V and J ends lost 2 bases and 2 bases respectively, with 19 bases between them. The CDR3 is made up of 17 amino acids. Looked up from germline, CDR1 is MNHEY and CDR2 is SVGAGI. DNA for the CDR3: TGTGCCAGCAGTTACACCGGGGGTCGAGGGGGCCCCTACGAGCAGTACTTC. This gives the protein CASSYTGGRGGPYEQYF.

This clonotype was detected ten times or more. The DNA of the CDR3 is TGTGCCAGCAGTAGGGCGGCTAACTATGGCTACACCTTC. This gives the protein CASSRAANYGYTF. The genes are TRBV6-5 and TRBJ1-2; D remains ambiguous. Germline values: CDR1 MNHEY, CDR2 SVGAGI. The CDR3 contains 13 residues. Trimming shortened V by 5 bases and J by 0 bases, and 7 bases separated the two germline ends.

This clonotype has just a few counts. The chain combines TRBV6-6 with TRBJ2-7, with 9 bases fitting TRBD1. CDR1 is MNHNY and CDR2 is SVGAGI in the germline V gene (reference sequence). The CDR3 spans 14 residues. The junction had 4 bases not matched to a gene; V was cut back by 5 bases and J by 2 bases. CDR3: CASSHGDRAYEQYF. CDR3 DNA: TGTGCCAGCAGTCATGGGGACAGGGCCTACGAGCAGTACTTC.

The rearrangement links TRBV4-1 to TRBJ1-2; D ambiguous. V shed 5 bases and J shed 4 bases, with 11 bases lying between them. CDR1 MGHRA and CDR2 YSYEKL come from the germline V gene. The CDR3 has 13 residues. The CDR3 DNA reads as TGCGCCAGCAGCATAGAGGTTGGCTATGGCTACACCTTC. Translating it yields CASSIEVGYGYTF.

This clonotype was seen only a few times. The chain uses TRBV6-1 and TRBJ1-5; D not certain. This CDR3 has 13 amino acids. Trimming stripped 2 bases from V and 7 bases from J, with 9 bases between. Germline lookup yields CDR1 MNHNS and CDR2 SASEGT. The CDR3: CASSEPPWQPQHF. In nucleotides, the CDR3 is TGTGCCAGCAGTGAACCCCCATGGCAGCCCCAGCATTTT.

This chain joins TRBV2 and TRBJ2-1; D is perhaps TRBD2 (5 bases). Germline CDR1 reads SNHLY; CDR2 reads FYNNEI. V shed 9 bases and J shed 7 bases, with 10 bases lying between them. This CDR3 has 11 amino acids. CDR3 in DNA: TGTGCCAGACGGGAAGAGAATGAGCAGTTCTTC. As protein: CARREENEQFF.

The rearrangement uses TRBV7-8 and TRBJ1-1, with D possibly being TRBD1 (5 bases). Germline V gene sequence: CDR1 SGHVS, CDR2 FQNEAQ. Trimming removed 4 bases at V and 4 bases at J, with 16 bases between. This CDR3 is 15 amino acids long. CDR3 DNA sequence: TGTGCCAGCAGCTCCCCATCGGGGGGAGGCACTGAAGCTTTCTTT. Encoded protein: CASSSPSGGGTEAFF.

In this sample, this clonotype turned up a few times. The J gene is TRBJ2-7, the V gene TRBV7-9; 7 positions match TRBD1. Germline V lookup: CDR1 SEHNR, CDR2 FQNEAQ (reference sequence). V shed 6 bases and J 0 bases; nucleotides not matched to a gene: 8. The CDR3 is 15 residues long. This CDR3 is CASSSWTGRSYEQYF. In DNA form, the CDR3 reads TGTGCCAGCAGTTCATGGACAGGCCGCTCCTACGAGCAGTACTTC.

This clonotype was detected a few times. The gene calls are TRBV3-1 and TRBJ2-7, with 7 bases aligning to TRBD1. Trimming removed 0 bases from V and 0 bases from J; junction bases left unmatched: 5. Germline CDR1 is LGHDT and CDR2 is YNNKEL (reference sequence). This CDR3 has 16 residues. CDR3: CASSQEPWDSSYEQYF. Here the CDR3 DNA reads TGTGCCAGCAGCCAAGAACCCTGGGACAGCTCCTACGAGCAGTACTTC.